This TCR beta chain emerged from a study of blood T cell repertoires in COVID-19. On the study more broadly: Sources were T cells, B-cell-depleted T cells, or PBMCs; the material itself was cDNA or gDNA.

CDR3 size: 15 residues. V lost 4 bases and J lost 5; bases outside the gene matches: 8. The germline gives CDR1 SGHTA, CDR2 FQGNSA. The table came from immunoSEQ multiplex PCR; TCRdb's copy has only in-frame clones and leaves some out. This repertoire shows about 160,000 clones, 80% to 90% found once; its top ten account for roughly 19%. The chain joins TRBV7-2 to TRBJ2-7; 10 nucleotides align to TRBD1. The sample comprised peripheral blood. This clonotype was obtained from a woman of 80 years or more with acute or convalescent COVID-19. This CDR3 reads CASSYPGTGVNEQYF. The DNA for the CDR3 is TGTGCCAGCAGCTACCCGGGGACAGGGGTTAACGAGCAGTACTTC.